The following is a TCR beta chain sequence with its context. The ends lost 1 base at V and 2 bases at J; junction bases unmatched: 8. This CDR3 comprises 18 residues. CDR1 KGHSH and CDR2 LQKENI come from the germline V gene. Indicated time point: newly diagnosed, previously untreated cHL patient sample. What served as comparison were PBMCs in newly diagnosed, untreated classical Hodgkin lymphoma. These data come from a study of PD-1 blockade in classical Hodgkin lymphoma. Generated by immunoSEQ multiplex PCR, the TCRdb table keeps only in-frame clones and is missing some. The sample has tens of thousands of clones; 94% are singletons.

This chain connects TRBV18 to TRBJ1-5, with TRBD1 matching 10 bases. The clonotype comes from a human donor with classical Hodgkin lymphoma. What was sequenced was peripheral blood mononuclear cells (PBMCs). CDR3 loop: CASSPRRIGTGGNQPQHF. The CDR3 DNA reads TGTGCCAGCTCACCACGCCGGATCGGGACAGGGGGCAATCAGCCCCAGCATTTT. Complete variable domain (other parts from reference TRBV18 and TRBJ1-5): NAGVMQNPRHLVRRRGQEARLRCSPMKGHSHVYWYRQLPEEGLKFMVYLQKENIIDESGMPKERFSAEFPKEGPSILRIQQVVRGDSAAYFCASSPRRIGTGGNQPQHFGDGTRLSIL.